The clone carrying this TCR beta chain occurred a few times. Its antigen is currently unknown. This sample stems from a study of T cells in Graves' hyperthyroidism and ophthalmopathy. Overall study results and limits: A model of 13 V-J pairs discriminated ophthalmopathy from stable hyperthyroidism.

A Clinical Activity Score of at least 3, a NOSPECS grade of at least 4 and a duration under 3 months were recorded in the ophthalmopathy patients. Those patients with uncontrolled infection, other autoimmune disease, pregnancy or lactation were excluded. Orbital computed tomography and thyroid ultrasound, together with serum TRAb and thyroxine and clinical symptoms, were used for diagnoses. TCR beta CDR3 sequences were amplified from RNA transcripts. Primed by the HTBI set, a first-round RT-PCR was run on the TCR CDR3. Via MiXCR, TCRdb re-called the multiplex PCR reads, giving one row per CDR3 protein. This table has approximately 600,000 distinct CDR3 sequences, around 20% appearing once. V lost 1 base and J 3 bases, leaving 9 bases between the germline ends. This CDR3 has 13 residues. The germline V gene has CDR1 GTSNPN and CDR2 SVGIG (reference sequence).

The chain links TRBV30 to TRBJ1-1; no clear D. The clonotype comes from a man aged 25 to 45 with Graves' ophthalmopathy. Sequenced sample: blood. CDR3 coding DNA: TGTGCCTGGAGTGGGGTGGTCGACACTGAAGCTTTCTTT. Its protein product is CAWSGVVDTEAFF.